The entry below describes one TCR beta chain. The antigen remains undetermined. This sample is part of a study of CD4 T cells in relation to SARS-CoV-2 and coronaviruses. Study summary: After 10 days of antigen culture, PBMC TCR beta CDR3s were sequenced.

TCRdb's table, derived via immunoSEQ multiplex PCR, lists solely in-frame clones and lacks some. Of 20,000 or so clones listed, around 76% are singletons. Findings of the study overall: Crossreactive clones expanded significantly less to SARS-CoV-2 than monoreactive clones. In 55% to 75% of donors, memory CD4+ clonotypes crossrecognized SARS-CoV-2 and at least one common cold coronavirus spike.

CD4+ T cells from unexposed donors were obtained before the COVID-19 pandemic (2011-2018). The cells were cultured for under 13 days before CD4+ T cells were isolated. V lost 6 bases and J lost 4; bases outside the gene matches: 9. The CDR3 is 16 amino acids. Germline CDR1 reads SGHVS; CDR2 reads FNYEAQ. The chain has TRBV7-6 and TRBJ2-2; 9 bases map to TRBD1. Sequencing input: CD4+ T cells from PBMCs, cultured in vitro. The sequence came from a human donor in good health. CDR3 DNA sequence: TGTGCCAGCAGACAACAACAGGGGGCGGGCACCGGGGAGCTGTTTTTT. Its translation: CASRQQQGAGTGELFF.